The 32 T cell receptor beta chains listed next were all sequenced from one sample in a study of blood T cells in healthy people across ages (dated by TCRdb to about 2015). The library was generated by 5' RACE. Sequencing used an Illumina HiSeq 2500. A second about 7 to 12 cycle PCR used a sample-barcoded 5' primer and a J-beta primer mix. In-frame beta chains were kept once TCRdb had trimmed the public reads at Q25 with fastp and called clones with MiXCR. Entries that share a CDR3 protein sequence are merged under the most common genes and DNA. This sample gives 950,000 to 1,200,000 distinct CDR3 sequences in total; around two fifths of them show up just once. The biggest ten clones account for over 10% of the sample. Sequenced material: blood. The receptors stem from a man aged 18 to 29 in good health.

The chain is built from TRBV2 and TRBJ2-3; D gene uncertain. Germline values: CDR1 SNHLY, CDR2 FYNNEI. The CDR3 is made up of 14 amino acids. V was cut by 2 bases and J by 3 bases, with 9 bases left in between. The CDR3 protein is CASSEMVGTDTQYF. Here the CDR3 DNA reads TGTGCCAGCAGTGAAATGGTGGGGACAGATACGCAGTATTTT. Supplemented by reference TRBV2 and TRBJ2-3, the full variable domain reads EPEVTQTPSHQVTQMGQEVILRCVPISNHLYFYWYRQILGQKVEFLVSFYNNEISEKSEIFDDQFSVERPDGSNFTLKIRSTKLEDSAMYFCASSEMVGTDTQYFGPGTRLTVL.

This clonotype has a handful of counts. CDR3 sequence (DNA): TGTGCCAGCAGTGCCGGACTTCCCTCCTACGAGCAGTACTTC. Protein sequence: CASSAGLPSYEQYF. The V and J genes are TRBV6-6 and TRBJ2-7; weak D call: TRBD2 (5 bases). Trimming left V 5 bases short and J 0 bases short, with 11 bases between. Germline values: CDR1 MNHNY, CDR2 SVGAGI (reference sequence). CDR3 length: 14 residues.

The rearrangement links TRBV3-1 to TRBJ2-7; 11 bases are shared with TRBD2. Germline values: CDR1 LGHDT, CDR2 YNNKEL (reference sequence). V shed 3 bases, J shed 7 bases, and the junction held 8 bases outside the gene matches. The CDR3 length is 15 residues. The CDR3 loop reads CASSHASGGQNEQYF. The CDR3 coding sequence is TGTGCCAGCAGCCACGCTAGCGGGGGGCAAAATGAGCAGTACTTC.

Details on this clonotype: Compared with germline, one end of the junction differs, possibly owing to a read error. The CDR3 spells CTSSYRDQETQYF. For the CDR3, the DNA is TGCACCAGCAGCTACAGGGACCAAGAGACCCAGTACTTC. The rearrangement joins TRBV5-1 to TRBJ2-5, with a possible D match to TRBD1 (6 bases). The length of the CDR3 is 13 residues. Germline assignment: CDR1 SGHRS and CDR2 YFSETQ.

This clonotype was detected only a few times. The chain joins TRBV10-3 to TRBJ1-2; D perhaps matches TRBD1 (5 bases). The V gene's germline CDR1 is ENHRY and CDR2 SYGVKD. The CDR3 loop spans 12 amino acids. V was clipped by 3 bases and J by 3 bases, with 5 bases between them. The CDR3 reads CAISEGDYGYTF. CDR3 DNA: TGTGCCATCAGTGAAGGGGACTATGGCTACACCTTC.

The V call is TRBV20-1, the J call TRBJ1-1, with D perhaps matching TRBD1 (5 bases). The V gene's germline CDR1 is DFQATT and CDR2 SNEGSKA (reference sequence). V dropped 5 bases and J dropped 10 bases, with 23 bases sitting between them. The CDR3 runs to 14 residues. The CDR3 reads CSAGETTAGVGAFF. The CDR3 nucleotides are TGCAGTGCTGGCGAGACCACTGCGGGGGTCGGAGCTTTCTTT.

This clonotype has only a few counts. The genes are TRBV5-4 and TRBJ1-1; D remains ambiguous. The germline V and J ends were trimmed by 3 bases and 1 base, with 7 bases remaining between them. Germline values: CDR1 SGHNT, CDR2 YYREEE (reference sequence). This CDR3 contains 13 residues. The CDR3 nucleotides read TGTGCCAGCAGCTCCCCACAGAACACTGAAGCTTTCTTT. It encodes CASSSPQNTEAFF. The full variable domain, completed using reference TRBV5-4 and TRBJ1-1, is ETGVTQSPTHLIKTRGQQVTLRCSSQSGHNTVSWYQQALGQGPQFIFQYYREEENGRGNFPPRFSGLQFPNYSSELNVNALELDDSALYLCASSSPQNTEAFFGQGTRLTVV.

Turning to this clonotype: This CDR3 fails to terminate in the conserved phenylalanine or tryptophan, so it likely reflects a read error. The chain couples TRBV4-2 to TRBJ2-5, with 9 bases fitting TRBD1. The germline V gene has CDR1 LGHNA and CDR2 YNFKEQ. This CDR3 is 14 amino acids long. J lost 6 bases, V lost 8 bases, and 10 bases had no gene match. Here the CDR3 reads CASGSRDREKTQYC. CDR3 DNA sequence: TGTGCCAGCGGGAGCCGGGACAGGGAAAAGACCCAGTACTGC.

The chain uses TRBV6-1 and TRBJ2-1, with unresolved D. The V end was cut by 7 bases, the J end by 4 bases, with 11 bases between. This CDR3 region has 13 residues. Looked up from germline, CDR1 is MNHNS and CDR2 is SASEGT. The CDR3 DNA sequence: TGTGCCAGCAAGGGCGGAGTTTACAATGAGCAGTTCTTC. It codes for CASKGGVYNEQFF.

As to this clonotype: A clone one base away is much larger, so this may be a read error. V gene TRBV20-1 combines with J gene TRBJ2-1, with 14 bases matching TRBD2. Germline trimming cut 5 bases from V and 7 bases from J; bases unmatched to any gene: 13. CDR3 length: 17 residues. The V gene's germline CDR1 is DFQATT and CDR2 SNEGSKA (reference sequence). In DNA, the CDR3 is TGCAGTGCTCAGGAGAGGACTAGCGGGGGGTTGGTAAATGAGCAGTTCTTC. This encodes CSAQERTSGGLVNEQFF.

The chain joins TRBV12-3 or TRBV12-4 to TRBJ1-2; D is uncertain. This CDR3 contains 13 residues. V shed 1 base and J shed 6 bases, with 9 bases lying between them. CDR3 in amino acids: CASSLGYEDGYTF. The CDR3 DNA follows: TGTGCCAGCAGTTTAGGATATGAGGATGGCTACACCTTC.

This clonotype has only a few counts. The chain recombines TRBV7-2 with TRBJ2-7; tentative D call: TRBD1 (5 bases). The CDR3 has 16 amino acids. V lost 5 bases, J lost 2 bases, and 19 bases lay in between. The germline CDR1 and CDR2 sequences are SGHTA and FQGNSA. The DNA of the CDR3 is TGTGCCAGCAGCCCCCCTAATTCAGGGCGAACCTACGAGCAGTACTTC. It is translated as CASSPPNSGRTYEQYF.

For the CDR3, the DNA is TGTGCCAGCAGCTTCGGACAGGGAAAAAACACTGAAGCTTTCTTT. This sequence encodes CASSFGQGKNTEAFF. V gene TRBV7-9 combines with J gene TRBJ1-1, with 8 nucleotides matching TRBD1. Germline lookup yields CDR1 SEHNR and CDR2 FQNEAQ (reference sequence). This CDR3 spans 15 amino acids. The V segment lost 3 bases and the J segment 2 bases; nucleotides outside the gene matches: 5.

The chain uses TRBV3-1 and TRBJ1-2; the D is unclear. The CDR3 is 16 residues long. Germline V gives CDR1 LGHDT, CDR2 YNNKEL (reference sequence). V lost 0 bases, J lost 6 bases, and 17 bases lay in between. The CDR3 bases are TGTGCCAGCAGCCAAGAAAGCGGCCTTACAGATGATGGCTACACCTTC. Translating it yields CASSQESGLTDDGYTF. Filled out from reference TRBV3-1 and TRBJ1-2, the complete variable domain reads DTAVSQTPKYLVTQMGNDKSIKCEQNLGHDTMYWYKQDSKKFLKIMFSYNNKELIINETVPNRFSPKSPDKAHLNLHINSLELGDSAVYFCASSQESGLTDDGYTFGSGTRLTVV.

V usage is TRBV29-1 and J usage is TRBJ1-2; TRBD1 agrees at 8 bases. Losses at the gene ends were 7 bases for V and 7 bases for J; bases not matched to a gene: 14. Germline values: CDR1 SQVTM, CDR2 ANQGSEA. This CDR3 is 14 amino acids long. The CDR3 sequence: CSGWGGQGFLGYTF. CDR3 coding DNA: TGCAGCGGGTGGGGTGGACAGGGCTTCCTTGGCTACACCTTC.

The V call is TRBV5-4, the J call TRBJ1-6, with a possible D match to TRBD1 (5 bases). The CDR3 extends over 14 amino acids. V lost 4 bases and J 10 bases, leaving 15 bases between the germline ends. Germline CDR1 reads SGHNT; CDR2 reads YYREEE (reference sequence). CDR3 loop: CASSNGRQKSPLHF. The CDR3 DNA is TGTGCCAGCAGCAACGGGAGACAGAAATCACCCCTCCACTTT. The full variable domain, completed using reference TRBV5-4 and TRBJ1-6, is ETGVTQSPTHLIKTRGQQVTLRCSSQSGHNTVSWYQQALGQGPQFIFQYYREEENGRGNFPPRFSGLQFPNYSSELNVNALELDDSALYLCASSNGRQKSPLHFGNGTRLTVT.

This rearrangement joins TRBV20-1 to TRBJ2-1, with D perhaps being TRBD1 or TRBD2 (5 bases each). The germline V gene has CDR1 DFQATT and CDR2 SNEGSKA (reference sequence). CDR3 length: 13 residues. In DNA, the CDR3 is TGCACCCCGGGGCGCAGGGTCTACAATGAGCAGTTCTTC. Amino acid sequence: CTPGRRVYNEQFF.

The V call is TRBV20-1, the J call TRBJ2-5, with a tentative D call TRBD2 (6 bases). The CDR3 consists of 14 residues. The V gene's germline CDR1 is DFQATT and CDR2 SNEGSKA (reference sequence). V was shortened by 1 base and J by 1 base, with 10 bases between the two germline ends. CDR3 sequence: CSARGRDFQETQYF. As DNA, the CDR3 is TGCAGTGCTAGAGGTCGGGACTTCCAAGAGACCCAGTACTTC.

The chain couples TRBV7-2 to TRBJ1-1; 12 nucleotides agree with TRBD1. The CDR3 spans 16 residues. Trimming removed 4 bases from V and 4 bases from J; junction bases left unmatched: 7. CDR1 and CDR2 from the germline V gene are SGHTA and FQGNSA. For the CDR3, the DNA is TGTGCCAGCAGCTACACCGGGACAGGGGGCCCCACTGAAGCTTTCTTT. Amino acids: CASSYTGTGGPTEAFF.

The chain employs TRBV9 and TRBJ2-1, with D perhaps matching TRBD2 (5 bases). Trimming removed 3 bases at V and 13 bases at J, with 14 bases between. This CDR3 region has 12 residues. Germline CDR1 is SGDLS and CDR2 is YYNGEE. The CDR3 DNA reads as TGTGCCAGCAGCGGAGAATGGGAGACCCAGTTCTTC. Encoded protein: CASSGEWETQFF. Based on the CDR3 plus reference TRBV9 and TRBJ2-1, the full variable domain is DSGVTQTPKHLITATGQRVTLRCSPRSGDLSVYWYQQSLDQGLQFLIQYYNGEERAKGNILERFSAQQFPDLHSELNLSSLELGDSALYFCASSGEWETQFFGPGTRLTVL.

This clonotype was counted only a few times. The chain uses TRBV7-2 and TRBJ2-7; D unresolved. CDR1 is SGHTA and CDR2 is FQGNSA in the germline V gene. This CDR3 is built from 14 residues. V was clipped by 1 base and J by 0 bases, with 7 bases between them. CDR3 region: CASSLVEPSYEQYF. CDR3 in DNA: TGTGCCAGCAGCTTAGTAGAGCCCTCCTACGAGCAGTACTTC.

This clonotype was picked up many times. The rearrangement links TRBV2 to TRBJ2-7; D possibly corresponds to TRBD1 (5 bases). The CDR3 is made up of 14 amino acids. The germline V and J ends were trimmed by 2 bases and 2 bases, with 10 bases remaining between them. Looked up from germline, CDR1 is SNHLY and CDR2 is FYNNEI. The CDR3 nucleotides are TGTGCCAGCAGTGAAACAGGCTCAACCTACGAGCAGTACTTC. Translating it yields CASSETGSTYEQYF.

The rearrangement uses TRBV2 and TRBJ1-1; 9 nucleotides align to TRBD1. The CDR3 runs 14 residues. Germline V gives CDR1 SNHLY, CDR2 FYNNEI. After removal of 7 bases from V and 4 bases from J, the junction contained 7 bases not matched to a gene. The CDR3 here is CASIRTGEGTEAFF. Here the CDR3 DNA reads TGTGCCAGCATCAGGACAGGGGAGGGCACTGAAGCTTTCTTT.

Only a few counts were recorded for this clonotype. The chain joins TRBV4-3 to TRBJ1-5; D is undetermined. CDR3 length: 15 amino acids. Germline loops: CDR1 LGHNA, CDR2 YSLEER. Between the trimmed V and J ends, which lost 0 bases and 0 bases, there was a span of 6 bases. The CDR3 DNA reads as TGCGCCAGCAGCCAAGACCATGGTAGCAATCAGCCCCAGCATTTT. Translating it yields CASSQDHGSNQPQHF.

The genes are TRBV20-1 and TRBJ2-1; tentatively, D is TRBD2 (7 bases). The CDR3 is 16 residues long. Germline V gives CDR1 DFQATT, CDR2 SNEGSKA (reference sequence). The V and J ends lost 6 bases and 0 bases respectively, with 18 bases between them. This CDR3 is CSAKLGGGSSYNEQFF. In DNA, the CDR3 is TGCAGTGCAAAATTAGGGGGGGGGAGCTCCTACAATGAGCAGTTCTTC.

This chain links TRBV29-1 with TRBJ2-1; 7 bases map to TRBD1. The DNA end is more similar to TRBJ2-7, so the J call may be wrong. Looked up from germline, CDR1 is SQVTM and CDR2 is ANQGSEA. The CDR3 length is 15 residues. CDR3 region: CSVGLGQNSYNEQYF. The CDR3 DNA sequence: TGCAGCGTTGGACTGGGACAGAACTCCTACAATGAGCAGTACTTC.

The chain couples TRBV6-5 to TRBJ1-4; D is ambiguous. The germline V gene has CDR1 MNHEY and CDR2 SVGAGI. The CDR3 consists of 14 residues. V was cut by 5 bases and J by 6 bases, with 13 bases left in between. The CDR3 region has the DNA TGTGCCAGCAGTGAGACGTACCCGGATGAAAAACTGTTTTTT. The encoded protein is CASSETYPDEKLFF.

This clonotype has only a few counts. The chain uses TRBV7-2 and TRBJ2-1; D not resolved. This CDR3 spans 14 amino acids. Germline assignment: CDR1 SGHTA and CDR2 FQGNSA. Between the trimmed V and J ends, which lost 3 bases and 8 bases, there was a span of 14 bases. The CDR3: CASSFLTQADEQFF. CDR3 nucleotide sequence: TGTGCCAGCAGCTTCCTGACCCAGGCGGATGAGCAGTTCTTC.

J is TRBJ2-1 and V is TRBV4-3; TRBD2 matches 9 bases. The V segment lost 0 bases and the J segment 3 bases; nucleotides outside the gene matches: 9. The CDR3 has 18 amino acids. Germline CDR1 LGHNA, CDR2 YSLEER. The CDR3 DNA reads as TGCGCCAGCAGCCAAGATCAGACCGGGACTAGCTTCTACAATGAGCAGTTCTTC. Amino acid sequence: CASSQDQTGTSFYNEQFF.

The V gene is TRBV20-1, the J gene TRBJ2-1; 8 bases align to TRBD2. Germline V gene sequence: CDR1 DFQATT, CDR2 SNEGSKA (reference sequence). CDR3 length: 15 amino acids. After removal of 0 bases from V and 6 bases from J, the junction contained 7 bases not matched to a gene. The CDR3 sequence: CSARDSAGGLNEQFF. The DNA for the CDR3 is TGCAGTGCTAGAGATTCGGCGGGGGGCCTCAATGAGCAGTTCTTC.

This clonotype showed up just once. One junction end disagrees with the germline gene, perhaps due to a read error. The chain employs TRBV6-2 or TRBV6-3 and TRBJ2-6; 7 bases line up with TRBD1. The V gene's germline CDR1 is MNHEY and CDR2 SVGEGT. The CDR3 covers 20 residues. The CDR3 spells CAGRKDLGTDSTSGANVLTF. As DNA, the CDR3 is TGTGCCGGCAGAAAAGACCTCGGGACAGACAGTACCTCTGGGGCCAACGTCCTGACTTTC.

This chain's CDR3 is CSAPRGDEQFF. DNA for the CDR3: TGCAGTGCCCCAAGGGGTGATGAGCAGTTCTTC. The rearrangement links TRBV20-1 to TRBJ2-1; the D gene is possibly TRBD1 (5 bases). The CDR3 sequence is 11 residues long. V was pared by 6 bases and J by 8 bases, with 11 bases between. Germline V gene sequence: CDR1 DFQATT, CDR2 SNEGSKA (reference sequence).